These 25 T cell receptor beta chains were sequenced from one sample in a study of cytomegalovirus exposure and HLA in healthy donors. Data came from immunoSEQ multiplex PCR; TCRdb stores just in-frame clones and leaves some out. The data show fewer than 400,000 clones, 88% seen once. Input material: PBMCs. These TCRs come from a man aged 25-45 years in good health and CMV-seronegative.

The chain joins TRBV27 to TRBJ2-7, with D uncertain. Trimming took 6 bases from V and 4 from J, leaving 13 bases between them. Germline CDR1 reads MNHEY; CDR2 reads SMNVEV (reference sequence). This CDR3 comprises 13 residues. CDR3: CASRTSGSYEQYF. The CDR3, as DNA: TGTGCCAGCAGGACCTCAGGTTCGTACGAGCAGTACTTC.

The CDR3 sequence is CASSQKRMPWTGDRGGEAFF. The CDR3 coding sequence is TGCGCCAGCAGCCAAAAGAGAATGCCGTGGACAGGGGACAGAGGTGGTGAAGCTTTCTTT. The chain has TRBV4-1 and TRBJ1-1; 9 positions agree with TRBD1. The CDR3 is 20 amino acids. Germline loops: CDR1 MGHRA, CDR2 YSYEKL. The V and J ends lost 2 bases and 7 bases, in that order; junction bases with no gene match: 23.

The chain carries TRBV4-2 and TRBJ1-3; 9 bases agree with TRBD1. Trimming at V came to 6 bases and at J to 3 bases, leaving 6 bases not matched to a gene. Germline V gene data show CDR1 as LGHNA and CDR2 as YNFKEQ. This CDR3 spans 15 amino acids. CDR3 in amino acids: CASSRDRDGGNTIYF. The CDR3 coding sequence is TGTGCCAGCAGTCGGGACAGGGATGGTGGAAACACCATATATTTT.

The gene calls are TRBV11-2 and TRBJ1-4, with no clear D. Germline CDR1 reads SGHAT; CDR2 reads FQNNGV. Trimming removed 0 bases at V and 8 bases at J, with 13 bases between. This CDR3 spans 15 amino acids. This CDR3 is CASSLEWAPGEKLFF. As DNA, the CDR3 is TGTGCCAGCAGCTTAGAGTGGGCCCCGGGGGAAAAACTGTTTTTT.

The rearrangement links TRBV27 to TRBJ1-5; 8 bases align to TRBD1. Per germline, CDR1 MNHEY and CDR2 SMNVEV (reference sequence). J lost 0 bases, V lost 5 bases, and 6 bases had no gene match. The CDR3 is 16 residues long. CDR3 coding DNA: TGTGCCAGCAGTCGGACAGGGCCGTATAGCAATCAGCCCCAGCATTTT. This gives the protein CASSRTGPYSNQPQHF.

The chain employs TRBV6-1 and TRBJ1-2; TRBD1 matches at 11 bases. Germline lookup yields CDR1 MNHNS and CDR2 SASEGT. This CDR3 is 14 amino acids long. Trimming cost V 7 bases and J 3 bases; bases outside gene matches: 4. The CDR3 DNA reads TGTGCCAGCATAGCGGACAGGGGGCACTATGGCTACACCTTC. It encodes CASIADRGHYGYTF.

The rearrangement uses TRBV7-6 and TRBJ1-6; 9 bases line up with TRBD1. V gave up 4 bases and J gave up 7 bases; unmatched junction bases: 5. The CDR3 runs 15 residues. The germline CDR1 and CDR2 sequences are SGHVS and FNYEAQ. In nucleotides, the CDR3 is TGTGCCAGCAGCTCGGGACAGGGAGTCAATTCACCCCTCCACTTT. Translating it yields CASSSGQGVNSPLHF.

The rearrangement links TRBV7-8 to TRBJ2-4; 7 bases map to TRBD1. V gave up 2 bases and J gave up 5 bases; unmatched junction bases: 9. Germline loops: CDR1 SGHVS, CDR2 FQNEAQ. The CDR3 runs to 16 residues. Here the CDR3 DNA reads TGTGCCAGCAGCTTAAGGGACAGAGGGGCCCAAAACATTCAGTACTTC. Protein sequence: CASSLRDRGAQNIQYF.

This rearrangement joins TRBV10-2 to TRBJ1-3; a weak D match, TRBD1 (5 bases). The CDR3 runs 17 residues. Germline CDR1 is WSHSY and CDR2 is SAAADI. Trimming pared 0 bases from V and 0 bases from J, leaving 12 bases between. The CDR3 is CASSESGGTISGNTIYF. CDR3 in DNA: TGCGCCAGCAGTGAGTCTGGCGGGACCATCTCTGGAAACACCATATATTTT.

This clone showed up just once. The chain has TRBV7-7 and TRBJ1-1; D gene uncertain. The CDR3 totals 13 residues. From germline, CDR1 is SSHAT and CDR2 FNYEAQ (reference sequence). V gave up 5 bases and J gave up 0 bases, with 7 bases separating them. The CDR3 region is CASSLTVNTEAFF. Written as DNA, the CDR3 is TGTGCCAGCAGCCTTACAGTGAACACTGAAGCTTTCTTT.

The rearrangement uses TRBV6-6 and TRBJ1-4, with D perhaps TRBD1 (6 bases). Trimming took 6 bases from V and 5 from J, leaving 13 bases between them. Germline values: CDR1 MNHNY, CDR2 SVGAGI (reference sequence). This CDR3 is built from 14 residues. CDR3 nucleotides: TGTGCCAGCAGAACCGGACAGTCGAATGAAAAACTGTTTTTT. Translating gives CASRTGQSNEKLFF.

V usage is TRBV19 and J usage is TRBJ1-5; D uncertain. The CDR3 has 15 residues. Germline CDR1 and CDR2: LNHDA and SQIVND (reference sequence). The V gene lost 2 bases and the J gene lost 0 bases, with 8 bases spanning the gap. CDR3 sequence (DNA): TGTGCCAGTAGTATAAGTAGTTATAGCAATCAGCCCCAGCATTTT. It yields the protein CASSISSYSNQPQHF.

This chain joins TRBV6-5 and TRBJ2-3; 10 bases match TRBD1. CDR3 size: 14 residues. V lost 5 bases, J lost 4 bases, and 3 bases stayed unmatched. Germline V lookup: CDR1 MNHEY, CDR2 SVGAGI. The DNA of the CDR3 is TGTGCCAGCAGTCCGGGGACAGGGGCAGATACGCAGTATTTT. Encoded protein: CASSPGTGADTQYF.

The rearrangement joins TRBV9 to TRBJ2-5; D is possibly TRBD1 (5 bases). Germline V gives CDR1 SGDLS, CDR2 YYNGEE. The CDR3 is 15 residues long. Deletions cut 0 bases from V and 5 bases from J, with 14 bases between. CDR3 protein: CASSVAAGHGETQYF. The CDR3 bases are TGTGCCAGCAGCGTAGCTGCCGGACACGGGGAGACCCAGTACTTC.

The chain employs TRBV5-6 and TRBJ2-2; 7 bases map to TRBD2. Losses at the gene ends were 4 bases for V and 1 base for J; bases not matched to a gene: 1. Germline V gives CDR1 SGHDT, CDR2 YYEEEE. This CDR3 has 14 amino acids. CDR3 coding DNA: TGTGCCAGCAGCCCGGGGGGGAACACCGGGGAGCTGTTTTTT. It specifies CASSPGGNTGELFF.

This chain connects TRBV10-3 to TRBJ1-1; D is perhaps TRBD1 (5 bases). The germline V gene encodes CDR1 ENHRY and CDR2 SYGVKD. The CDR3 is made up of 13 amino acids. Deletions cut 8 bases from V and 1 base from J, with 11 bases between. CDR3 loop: CAIRGSANTEAFF. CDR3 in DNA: TGTGCCATCCGGGGGTCGGCGAACACTGAAGCTTTCTTT.

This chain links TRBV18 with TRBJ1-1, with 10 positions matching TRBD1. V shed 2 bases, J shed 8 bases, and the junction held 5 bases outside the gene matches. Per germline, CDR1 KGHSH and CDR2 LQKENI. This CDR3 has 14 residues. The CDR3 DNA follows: TGTGCCAGCTCACCAGACAGGGGGCAAAGAGAAGCTTTCTTT. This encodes CASSPDRGQREAFF.

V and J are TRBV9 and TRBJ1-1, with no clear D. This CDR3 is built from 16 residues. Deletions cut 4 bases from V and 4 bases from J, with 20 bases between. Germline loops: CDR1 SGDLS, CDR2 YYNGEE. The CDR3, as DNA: TGTGCCAGCAGCCCACAGACTTCAGCGGTCGGCACTGAAGCTTTCTTT. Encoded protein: CASSPQTSAVGTEAFF.

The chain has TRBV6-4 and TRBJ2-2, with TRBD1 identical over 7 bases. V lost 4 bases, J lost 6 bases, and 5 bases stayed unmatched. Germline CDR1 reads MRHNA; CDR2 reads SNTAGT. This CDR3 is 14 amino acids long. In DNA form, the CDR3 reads TGTGCCAGCAGTGTAGAGGGGGCCGCCGGGGAGCTGTTTTTT. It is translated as CASSVEGAAGELFF.

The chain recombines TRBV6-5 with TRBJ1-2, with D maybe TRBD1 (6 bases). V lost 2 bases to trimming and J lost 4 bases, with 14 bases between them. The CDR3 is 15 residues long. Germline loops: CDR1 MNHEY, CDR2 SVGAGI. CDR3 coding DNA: TGTGCCAGCAGTTACGTTGGGGGCGCGAGCTATGGCTACACCTTC. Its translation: CASSYVGGASYGYTF.

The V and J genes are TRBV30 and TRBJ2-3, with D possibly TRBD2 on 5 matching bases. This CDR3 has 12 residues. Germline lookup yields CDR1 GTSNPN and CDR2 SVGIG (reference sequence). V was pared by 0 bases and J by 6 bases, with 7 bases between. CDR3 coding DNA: TGTGCCTGGAGTGTAGGCGGGGATACGCAGTATTTT. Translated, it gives CAWSVGGDTQYF.

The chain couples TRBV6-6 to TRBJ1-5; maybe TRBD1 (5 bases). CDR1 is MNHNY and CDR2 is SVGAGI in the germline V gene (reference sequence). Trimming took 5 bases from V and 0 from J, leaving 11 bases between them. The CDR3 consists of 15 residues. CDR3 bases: TGTGCCAGCAGTCCGACAGACCGTAGCAATCAGCCCCAGCATTTT. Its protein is CASSPTDRSNQPQHF.

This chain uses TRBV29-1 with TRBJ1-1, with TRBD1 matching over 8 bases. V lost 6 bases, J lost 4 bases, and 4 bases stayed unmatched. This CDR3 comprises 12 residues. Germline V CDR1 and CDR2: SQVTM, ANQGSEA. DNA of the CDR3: TGCAGCGTGGACAGGGTAGGCACTGAAGCTTTCTTT. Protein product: CSVDRVGTEAFF.

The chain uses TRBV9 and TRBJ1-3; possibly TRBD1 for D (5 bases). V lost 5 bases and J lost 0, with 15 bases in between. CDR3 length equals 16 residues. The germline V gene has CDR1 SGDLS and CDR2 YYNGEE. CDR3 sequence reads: CASSRDRPLSGNTIYF. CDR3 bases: TGTGCCAGCAGTCGTGACAGACCTCTCTCTGGAAACACCATATATTTT.

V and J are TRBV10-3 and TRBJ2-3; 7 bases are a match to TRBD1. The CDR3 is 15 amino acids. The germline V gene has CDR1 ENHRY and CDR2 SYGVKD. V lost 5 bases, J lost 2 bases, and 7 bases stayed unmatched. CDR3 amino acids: CAISPGQTTTDTQYF. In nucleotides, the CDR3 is TGTGCCATCAGTCCGGGACAGACTACCACAGATACGCAGTATTTT.